The 12 T cell receptor beta chains listed next were all sequenced from one sample in a study of blood T cell repertoires in COVID-19. TCRdb's copy holds only in-frame clones and misses some; the assay was immunoSEQ multiplex PCR. There are tens of thousands of clones in the sample; around four fifths occur only once, and 5% to 6% lies in the top ten. Material: peripheral blood. These receptor sequences come from a man aged 70-80 years with acute or convalescent COVID-19.

The rearrangement links TRBV10-2 to TRBJ2-3, with a weak D call TRBD2 (7 bases). The V gene lost 6 bases and the J gene lost 2 bases, with 12 bases spanning the gap. Germline CDR1 is WSHSY and CDR2 is SAAADI. The CDR3 sequence is 14 residues long. CDR3: CASRKGGPTDTQYF. CDR3 sequence (DNA): TGCGCCAGCAGAAAGGGGGGGCCCACAGATACGCAGTATTTT.

Of note for this clone: Sequence at one end of the junction differs from germline and may be a read error. The chain joins TRBV29-1 to TRBJ1-3, with TRBD1 as a possible D gene (6 bases). CDR1 and CDR2 (germline): SQVTM, ANQGSEA. This CDR3 is 14 amino acids long. The DNA of the CDR3 is TGCAGCGCTGAACAGGGTCACTCTGGAAACACCATATATTTT. Its translation is CSAEQGHSGNTIYF.

This rearrangement joins TRBV2 to TRBJ2-1, with 7 bases aligning to TRBD1. After removal of 4 bases from V and 12 bases from J, the junction contained 15 bases not matched to a gene. This CDR3 spans 15 amino acids. Germline CDR1 reads SNHLY; CDR2 reads FYNNEI. In nucleotides, the CDR3 is TGTGCCAGCAGTGGGGGGACAGTCCAAGGGGGTGTGCAGTTCTTC. Amino acids: CASSGGTVQGGVQFF. Based on the CDR3 plus reference TRBV2 and TRBJ2-1, the full variable domain is EPEVTQTPSHQVTQMGQEVILRCVPISNHLYFYWYRQILGQKVEFLVSFYNNEISEKSEIFDDQFSVERPDGSNFTLKIRSTKLEDSAMYFCASSGGTVQGGVQFFGPGTRLTVL.

V usage is TRBV6-5 and J usage is TRBJ2-7; D might be TRBD1 (5 bases). The CDR3 covers 16 residues. Germline assignment: CDR1 MNHEY and CDR2 SVGAGI. Trimming removed 4 bases at V and 4 bases at J, with 20 bases between. The CDR3 sequence is CASSSRTQSLTYEQYF. CDR3 nucleotides: TGTGCCAGCAGTTCGCGGACACAATCTCTGACTTACGAGCAGTACTTC.

The count of this clone is one. This CDR3 is CASSPEGQGVGAFF. The CDR3 bases are TGTGCCAGCTCACCGGAAGGACAGGGGGTAGGGGCTTTCTTT. The rearrangement uses TRBV18 and TRBJ1-1, with TRBD1 identical over 10 bases. The CDR3 totals 14 residues. Germline assignment: CDR1 KGHSH and CDR2 LQKENI. With 3 bases clipped from V and 11 bases from J, the junction kept 9 bases outside the gene matches. The full variable domain, its missing parts supplied by reference TRBV18 and TRBJ1-1, is NAGVMQNPRHLVRRRGQEARLRCSPMKGHSHVYWYRQLPEEGLKFMVYLQKENIIDESGMPKERFSAEFPKEGPSILRIQQVVRGDSAAYFCASSPEGQGVGAFFGQGTRLTVV.

The gene calls are TRBV11-2 and TRBJ2-2; perhaps TRBD2 as D (6 bases). Germline V gene sequence: CDR1 SGHAT, CDR2 FQNNGV. Trimming removed 5 bases at V and 5 bases at J, with 24 bases between. There are 18 residues in the CDR3. DNA of the CDR3: TGTGCCAGCAGCCCTACGGGGTACGGGGGTTATGGAACCGGGGAGCTGTTTTTT. It translates to CASSPTGYGGYGTGELFF.

The genes are TRBV6-1 and TRBJ2-1; TRBD1 matches at 8 bases. The CDR3 spans 13 residues. J gave up 11 bases and V 1 base, and 4 bases lay outside the gene matches. The V gene's germline CDR1 is MNHNS and CDR2 SASEGT. The CDR3 here is CASSEVGTGQQFF. The CDR3 DNA is TGTGCCAGCAGTGAAGTTGGGACAGGTCAGCAGTTCTTC.

This rearrangement joins TRBV7-3 to TRBJ2-3, with D possibly matching TRBD1 (6 bases). Trimming removed 1 base from V and 1 base from J, with 15 bases in between. This CDR3 contains 17 residues. Germline-derived CDR1 and CDR2 are SGHTA and FQGTGA. CDR3 bases: TGTGCCAGCAGCTTAAATCCCAGGGGATTTGGCACAGATACGCAGTATTTT. Translation gives CASSLNPRGFGTDTQYF.

The rearrangement uses TRBV18 and TRBJ1-3, with 7 bases lining up with TRBD1. Losses at the gene ends were 0 bases for V and 0 bases for J; bases not matched to a gene: 5. Germline CDR1 is KGHSH and CDR2 is LQKENI. The CDR3 covers 17 residues. Written as DNA, the CDR3 is TGTGCCAGCTCACCACCAGCTACAGGGGCCTCTGGAAACACCATATATTTT. It translates to CASSPPATGASGNTIYF.

The chain has TRBV5-1 and TRBJ1-2, with D tentatively TRBD1 (5 bases). CDR1 and CDR2 from the germline V gene are SGHRS and YFSETQ. The CDR3 is 13 residues long. Deletions cut 3 bases from V and 5 bases from J, with 11 bases between. Written as DNA, the CDR3 is TGCGCCAGCAGCTCGACAGTCGAATATGGCTACACCTTC. Translating it yields CASSSTVEYGYTF.

This clone was seen only once. Here the CDR3 reads CASSYQDTQYF. In nucleotides, the CDR3 is TGTGCCAGCAGTTACCAGGATACGCAGTATTTT. The chain recombines TRBV6-5 with TRBJ2-3; the D is unclear. CDR1 is MNHEY and CDR2 is SVGAGI in the germline V gene. The CDR3 length is 11 residues. V gave up 2 bases and J gave up 6 bases, with 3 bases separating them.

The CDR3 bases are TGTGCCAGCAGCCAATTTCGACAGGGTGGGAATGAGCAGTTCTTC. Translating gives CASSQFRQGGNEQFF. V usage is TRBV3-1 (or the pseudogene TRBV3-2) and J usage is TRBJ2-1; 7 nucleotides agree with TRBD1. CDR1 LGHDT and CDR2 YNNKEL come from the germline V gene (reference sequence). The CDR3 loop spans 15 amino acids. The trim removed 2 bases at V and 7 bases at J, leaving 8 bases unmatched.